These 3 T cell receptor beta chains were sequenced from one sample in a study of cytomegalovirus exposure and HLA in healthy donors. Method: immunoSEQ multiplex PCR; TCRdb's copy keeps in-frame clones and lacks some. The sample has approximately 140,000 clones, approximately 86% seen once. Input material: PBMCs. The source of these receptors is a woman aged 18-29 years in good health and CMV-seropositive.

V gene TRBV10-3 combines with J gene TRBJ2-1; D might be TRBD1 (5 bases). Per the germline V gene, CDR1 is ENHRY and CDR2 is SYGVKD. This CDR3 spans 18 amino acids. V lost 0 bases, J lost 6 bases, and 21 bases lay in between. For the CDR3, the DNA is TGTGCCATCAGTGAGTCGTTGGGCGAGTGGATAGGGGCCAATGAGCAGTTCTTC. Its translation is CAISESLGEWIGANEQFF.

The CDR3 DNA reads as TGTGCCAGCAGCAGGGTCGGGGGCTACACCTTC. Its translation: CASSRVGGYTF. This chain uses TRBV25-1 with TRBJ1-2, with D possibly matching TRBD1 (5 bases). The CDR3 runs to 11 residues. Per germline, CDR1 MGHDK and CDR2 SYGVNS. V lost 6 bases, J lost 8 bases, and 10 bases lay in between.

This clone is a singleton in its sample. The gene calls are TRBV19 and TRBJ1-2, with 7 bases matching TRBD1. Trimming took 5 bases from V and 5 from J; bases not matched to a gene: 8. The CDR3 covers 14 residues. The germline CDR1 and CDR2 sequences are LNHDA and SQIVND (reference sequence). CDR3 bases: TGTGCCAGTAGTTCCCGACAGGGAGGATATGGCTACACCTTC. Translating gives CASSSRQGGYGYTF. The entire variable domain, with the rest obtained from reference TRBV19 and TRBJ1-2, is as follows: DGGITQSPKYLFRKEGQNVTLSCEQNLNHDAMYWYRQDPGQGLRLIYYSQIVNDFQKGDIAEGYSVSREKKESFPLTVTSAQKNPTAFYLCASSSRQGGYGYTFGSGTRLTVV.